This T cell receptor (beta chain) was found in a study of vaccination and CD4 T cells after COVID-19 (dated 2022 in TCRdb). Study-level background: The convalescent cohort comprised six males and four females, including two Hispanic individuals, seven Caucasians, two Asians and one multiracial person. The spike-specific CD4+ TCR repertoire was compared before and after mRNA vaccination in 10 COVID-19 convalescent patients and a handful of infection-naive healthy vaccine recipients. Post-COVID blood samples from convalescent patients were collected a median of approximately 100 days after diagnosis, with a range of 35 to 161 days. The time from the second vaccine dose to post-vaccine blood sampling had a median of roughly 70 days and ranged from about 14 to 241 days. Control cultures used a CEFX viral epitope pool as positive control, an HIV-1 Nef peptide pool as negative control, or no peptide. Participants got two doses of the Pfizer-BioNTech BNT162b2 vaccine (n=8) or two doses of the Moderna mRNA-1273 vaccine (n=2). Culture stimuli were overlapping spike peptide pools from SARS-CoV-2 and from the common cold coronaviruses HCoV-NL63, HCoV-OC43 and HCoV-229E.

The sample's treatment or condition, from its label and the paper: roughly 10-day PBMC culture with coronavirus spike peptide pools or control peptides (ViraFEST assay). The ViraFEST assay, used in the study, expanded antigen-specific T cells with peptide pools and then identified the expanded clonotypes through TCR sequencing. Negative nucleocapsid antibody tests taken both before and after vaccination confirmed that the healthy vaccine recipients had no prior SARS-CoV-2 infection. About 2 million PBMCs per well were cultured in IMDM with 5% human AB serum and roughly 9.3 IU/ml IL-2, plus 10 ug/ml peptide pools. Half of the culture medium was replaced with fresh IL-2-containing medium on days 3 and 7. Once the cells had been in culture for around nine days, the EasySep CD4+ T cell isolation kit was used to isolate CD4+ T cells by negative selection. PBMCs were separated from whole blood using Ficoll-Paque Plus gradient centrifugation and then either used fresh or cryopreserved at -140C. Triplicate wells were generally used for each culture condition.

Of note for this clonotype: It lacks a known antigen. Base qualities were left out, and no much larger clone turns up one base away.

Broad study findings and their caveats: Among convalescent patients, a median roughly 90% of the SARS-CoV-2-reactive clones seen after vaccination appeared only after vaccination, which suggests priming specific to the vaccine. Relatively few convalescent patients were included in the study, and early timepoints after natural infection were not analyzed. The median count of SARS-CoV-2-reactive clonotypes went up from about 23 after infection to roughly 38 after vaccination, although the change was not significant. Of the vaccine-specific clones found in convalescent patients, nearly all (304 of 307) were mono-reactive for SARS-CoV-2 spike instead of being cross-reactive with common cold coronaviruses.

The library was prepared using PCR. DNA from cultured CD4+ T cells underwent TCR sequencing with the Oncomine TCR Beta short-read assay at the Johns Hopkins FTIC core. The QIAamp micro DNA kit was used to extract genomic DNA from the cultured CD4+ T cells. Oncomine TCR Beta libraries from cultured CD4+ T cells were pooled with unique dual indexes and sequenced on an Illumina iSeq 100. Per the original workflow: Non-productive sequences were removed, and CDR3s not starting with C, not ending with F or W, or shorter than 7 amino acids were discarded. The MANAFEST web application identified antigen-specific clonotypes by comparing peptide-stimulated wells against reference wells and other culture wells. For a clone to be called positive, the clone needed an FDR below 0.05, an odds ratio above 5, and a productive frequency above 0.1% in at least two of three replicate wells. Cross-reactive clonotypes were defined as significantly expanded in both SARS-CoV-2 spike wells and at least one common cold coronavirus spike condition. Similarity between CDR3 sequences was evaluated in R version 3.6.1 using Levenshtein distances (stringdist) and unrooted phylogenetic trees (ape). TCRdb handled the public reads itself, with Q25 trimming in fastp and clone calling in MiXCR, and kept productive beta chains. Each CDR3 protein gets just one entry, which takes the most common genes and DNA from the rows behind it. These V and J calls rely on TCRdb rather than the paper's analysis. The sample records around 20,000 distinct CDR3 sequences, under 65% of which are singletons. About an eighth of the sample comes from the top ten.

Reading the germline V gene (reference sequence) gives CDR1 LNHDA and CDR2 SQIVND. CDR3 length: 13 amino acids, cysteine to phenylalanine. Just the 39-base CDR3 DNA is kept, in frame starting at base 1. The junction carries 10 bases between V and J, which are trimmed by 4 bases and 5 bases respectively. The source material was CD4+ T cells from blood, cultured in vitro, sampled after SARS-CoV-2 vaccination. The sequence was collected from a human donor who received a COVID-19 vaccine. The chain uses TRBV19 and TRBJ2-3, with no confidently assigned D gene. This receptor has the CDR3 CASSNPAGDTQYF. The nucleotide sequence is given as TGTGCCAGTAGTAACCCGGCTGGAGATACGCAGTATTTT.